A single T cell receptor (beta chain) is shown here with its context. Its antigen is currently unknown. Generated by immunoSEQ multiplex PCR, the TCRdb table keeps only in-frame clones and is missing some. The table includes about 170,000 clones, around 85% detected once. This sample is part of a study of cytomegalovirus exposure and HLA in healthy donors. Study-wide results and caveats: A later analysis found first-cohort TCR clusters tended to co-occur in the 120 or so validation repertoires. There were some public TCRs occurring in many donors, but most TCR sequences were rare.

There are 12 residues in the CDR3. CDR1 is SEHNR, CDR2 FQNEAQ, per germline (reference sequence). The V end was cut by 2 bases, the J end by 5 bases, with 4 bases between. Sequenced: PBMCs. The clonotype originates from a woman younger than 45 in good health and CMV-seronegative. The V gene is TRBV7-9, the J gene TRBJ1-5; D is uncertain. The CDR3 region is CASSLYDQPQHF. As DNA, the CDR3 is TGTGCCAGCAGCTTATATGATCAGCCCCAGCATTTT.